The 25 T cell receptor beta chains reported below all come from one sample, sequenced in a study of blood T cells in healthy people across ages. A second about 6 to 12 cycle PCR used barcoded and J-beta primers. TCRdb reprocessed the 5' RACE reads via MiXCR and lists one record per CDR3 protein. The table records 1.2 million to 1.5 million distinct CDR3 sequences, approximately 59% of them present only once. Sequencing input: blood. The receptor set was obtained from a man between 18 and 29 years old in good health.

This clonotype has more than one count but fewer than ten. V usage is TRBV2 and J usage is TRBJ2-7, with D perhaps TRBD2 (5 bases). The CDR3 consists of 12 residues. The germline V and J ends were trimmed by 11 bases and 1 base, with 12 bases remaining between them. Germline V lookup: CDR1 SNHLY, CDR2 FYNNEI. CDR3 loop: CAGLYGSYEQYF. In DNA form, the CDR3 reads TGTGCCGGACTTTATGGTTCCTACGAGCAGTACTTC.

In its sample, this clonotype was seen a few times. V and J are TRBV29-1 and TRBJ1-2; tentative D call: TRBD1 (6 bases). The V end was cut by 4 bases, the J end by 4 bases, with 13 bases between. This CDR3 spans 13 amino acids. Germline V gene lookup returns CDR1 SQVTM and CDR2 ANQGSEA. The CDR3 DNA reads TGCAGCGTTGTGGGGGCCGTGGGCTATGGCTACACCTTC. As protein: CSVVGAVGYGYTF.

The chain uses TRBV27 and TRBJ2-3, with TRBD2 identical over 12 bases. V shed 5 bases, J shed 5 bases, and the junction held 8 bases outside the gene matches. From germline, CDR1 is MNHEY and CDR2 SMNVEV (reference sequence). The CDR3 is 16 residues long. This CDR3 reads CASSTRLAGAVDTQYF. CDR3 DNA: TGTGCCAGCAGTACGCGACTAGCGGGAGCGGTAGATACGCAGTATTTT.

A few counts support this clonotype. The chain employs TRBV6-5 and TRBJ2-3; no clear D. Germline loops: CDR1 MNHEY, CDR2 SVGAGI. Trimming took 8 bases from V and 2 from J, leaving 11 bases between them. This CDR3 has 13 residues. The CDR3: CASQLLDTDTQYF. In DNA, the CDR3 is TGTGCCAGCCAACTCCTAGACACAGATACGCAGTATTTT.

This sequence joins TRBV27 and TRBJ1-5; 10 bases are a match to TRBD1. The germline gives CDR1 MNHEY, CDR2 SMNVEV (reference sequence). V was pared by 5 bases and J by 3 bases, with 7 bases of the junction left unmatched. The CDR3 consists of 16 residues. This CDR3 reads CASSITGQGNNQPQHF. Here the CDR3 DNA reads TGTGCCAGCAGTATCACGGGACAGGGGAACAATCAGCCCCAGCATTTT.

This clonotype occurred once. The chain joins TRBV7-9 to TRBJ1-4; TRBD1 matches at 9 bases. Per the germline V gene, CDR1 is SEHNR and CDR2 is FQNEAQ (reference sequence). The CDR3 runs 18 residues. V shed 4 bases, J shed 2 bases, and the junction held 11 bases outside the gene matches. CDR3 in DNA: TGTGCCAGCAGCTCCCTGCCGGGACAGGGTCCCACTAATGAAAAACTGTTTTTT. Translation gives CASSSLPGQGPTNEKLFF.

Only one count was recorded for this clonotype. The CDR3 DNA is TGCAGTGCTAGAGGCCTTAGGACAGTGAACACTGAAGCTTTCTTT. This gives the protein CSARGLRTVNTEAFF. The rearrangement uses TRBV20-1 and TRBJ1-1; D perhaps matches TRBD1 (6 bases). Trimming shortened V by 1 base and J by 0 bases, and 12 bases separated the two germline ends. This CDR3 has 15 amino acids. Germline lookup yields CDR1 DFQATT and CDR2 SNEGSKA (reference sequence).

CDR3 nucleotide sequence: TGTGCCACCAGCAGACGCGGGACTAGCGGGGGCACAGATACGCAGTATTTT. Amino acid sequence: CATSRRGTSGGTDTQYF. The V call is TRBV15, the J call TRBJ2-3; TRBD2 aligns across 13 bases. CDR3 length: 17 amino acids. From germline, CDR1 is LNHNV and CDR2 YYDKDF (reference sequence). Trimming removed 2 bases from V and 1 base from J; junction bases left unmatched: 3. Full variable domain (outside the CDR3, taken from reference TRBV15 and TRBJ2-3): DAMVIQNPRYQVTQFGKPVTLSCSQTLNHNVMYWYQQKSSQAPKLLFHYYDKDFNNEADTPDNFQSRRPNTSFCFLDIRSPGLGDTAMYLCATSRRGTSGGTDTQYFGPGTRLTVL.

The rearrangement links TRBV20-1 to TRBJ2-3; 15 nucleotides line up with TRBD2. Trimming removed 3 bases from V and 0 bases from J; junction bases left unmatched: 7. The germline CDR1 and CDR2 sequences are DFQATT and SNEGSKA (reference sequence). The CDR3 consists of 18 residues. The CDR3 loop is CSASPGLAGGPSTDTQYF. CDR3 coding DNA: TGCAGTGCTAGCCCGGGACTAGCGGGGGGCCCTAGCACAGATACGCAGTATTTT.

CDR3 residues: CASSQDVSGTAYNEQFF. In DNA, the CDR3 is TGCGCCAGCAGCCAAGACGTTTCCGGGACAGCCTACAATGAGCAGTTCTTC. The chain joins TRBV4-3 to TRBJ2-1; 7 bases map to TRBD1. This CDR3 has 17 residues. V was clipped by 0 bases and J by 2 bases; unmatched bases: 7. Germline lookup yields CDR1 LGHNA and CDR2 YSLEER.

This clonotype was recorded a few times. The CDR3 DNA reads TGTGCCAGCAGCTTGGGTGGGCAGGCCTACAATGAGCAGTTCTTC. Amino acids: CASSLGGQAYNEQFF. The chain joins TRBV5-5 to TRBJ2-1; D ambiguous. The CDR3 is 15 residues long. Germline CDR1 and CDR2: SGHKS and YYEKEE (reference sequence). V lost 0 bases to trimming and J lost 2 bases, with 9 bases between them.

The CDR3 bases are TGTGCCAGCAGCCCTCGGACAGCAGAGACCCAGTACTTC. This sequence encodes CASSPRTAETQYF. V and J are TRBV7-9 and TRBJ2-5; D is possibly TRBD1 (6 bases). The CDR3 is 13 amino acids. CDR1 and CDR2 from the germline V gene are SEHNR and FQNEAQ (reference sequence). Deletions cut 5 bases from V and 4 bases from J, with 11 bases between.

This clonotype was seen more than once but under ten times. This chain joins TRBV27 and TRBJ2-4; D ambiguous. The CDR3 has 11 amino acids. Between the trimmed V and J ends, which lost 3 bases and 3 bases, there was a span of 0 bases. Germline V gene lookup returns CDR1 MNHEY and CDR2 SMNVEV (reference sequence). CDR3 nucleotides: TGTGCCAGCAGTTTCAAAAACATTCAGTACTTC. The encoded protein is CASSFKNIQYF.

V usage is TRBV7-9 and J usage is TRBJ1-2; D remains unclear. Germline assignment: CDR1 SEHNR and CDR2 FQNEAQ (reference sequence). V lost 5 bases and J 4 bases, leaving 11 bases between the germline ends. The CDR3 covers 13 residues. The CDR3 nucleotides read TGTGCCAGCAGCGCGACACTTGCCTATGGCTACACCTTC. This encodes CASSATLAYGYTF.

V and J are TRBV29-1 and TRBJ2-1; 7 nucleotides line up with TRBD2. J gave up 7 bases and V 0 bases, and 12 bases lay outside the gene matches. The CDR3 consists of 16 residues. Per the germline V gene, CDR1 is SQVTM and CDR2 is ANQGSEA. CDR3 region: CSVEDARWGRVNEQFF. Written as DNA, the CDR3 is TGCAGCGTTGAAGATGCAAGGTGGGGGAGGGTAAATGAGCAGTTCTTC.

This clonotype was detected a few times. This chain connects TRBV29-1 to TRBJ2-2, with 8 bases aligning to TRBD1. CDR3 size: 12 residues. V dropped 6 bases and J dropped 6; count of bases not matched to a gene: 3. Germline V CDR1 and CDR2: SQVTM, ANQGSEA. CDR3 sequence: CSVGRGPGELFF. The CDR3 coding sequence is TGCAGCGTAGGCAGGGGGCCCGGGGAGCTGTTTTTT.

To note about this clonotype: A read error is possible here, since a much larger clone lies one base away. The chain carries TRBV4-3 and TRBJ2-1; TRBD1 aligns across 11 bases. Germline V gives CDR1 LGHNA, CDR2 YSLEER. The CDR3 consists of 17 residues. CDR3 amino acids: CASSQDPGQGVYKEQFF. CDR3 nucleotide sequence: TGCGCCAGCAGCCAAGACCCGGGACAGGGGGTCTACAAGGAGCAGTTCTTC.

This chain joins TRBV5-1 and TRBJ2-5; 7 nucleotides agree with TRBD1. The J call may be incorrect, as the DNA end agrees better with TRBJ2-7. The CDR3 has 14 residues. CDR1 is SGHRS, CDR2 YFSETQ, per germline. CDR3: CASRDVQGTYEQYF. CDR3 bases: TGCGCCAGCAGGGATGTACAGGGGACGTACGAGCAGTACTTC.

V gene TRBV20-1 combines with J gene TRBJ2-3; the D gene could be TRBD1 or TRBD2 (5 bases each). Trimming stripped 1 base from V and 2 bases from J, with 13 bases between. The CDR3 extends over 15 amino acids. Germline V gene sequence: CDR1 DFQATT, CDR2 SNEGSKA (reference sequence). The CDR3 DNA is TGCAGTGCTAGAGTGAGGGGCAGCTTCACAGATACGCAGTATTTT. It codes for CSARVRGSFTDTQYF.

The sample holds a few counts of this clonotype. The chain joins TRBV18 to TRBJ1-5, with a possible D match to TRBD1 (6 bases). CDR1 is KGHSH, CDR2 LQKENI, per germline. The V and J ends lost 4 bases and 7 bases respectively, with 11 bases between them. The CDR3 has 13 amino acids. DNA for the CDR3: TGTGCCAGCTCACTGGGGGCTTGGCAGCCCCAGCATTTT. Residues: CASSLGAWQPQHF.

The V gene is TRBV11-2, the J gene TRBJ2-5; D call uncertain. Germline V gene data show CDR1 as SGHAT and CDR2 as FQNNGV. The CDR3 spans 15 residues. Trimming cost V 7 bases and J 0 bases, with 15 bases left between them. The DNA for the CDR3 is TGTGCCAGCAAAATGTCTCAACCCTACCAAGAGACCCAGTACTTC. Translated: CASKMSQPYQETQYF.

This chain uses TRBV6-6 with TRBJ2-5; 7 bases are a match to TRBD2. CDR3 length: 12 amino acids. The germline CDR1 and CDR2 sequences are MNHNY and SVGAGI (reference sequence). V lost 1 base, J lost 11 bases, and 4 bases stayed unmatched. CDR3 residues: CASSYFGGEQYF. Written as DNA, the CDR3 is TGTGCCAGCAGTTACTTTGGGGGGGAGCAGTACTTC.

The chain combines TRBV4-1 with TRBJ1-1, with D tentatively TRBD1 (6 bases). The CDR3 covers 16 residues. V was pared by 1 base and J by 0 bases, with 12 bases between. Germline V gives CDR1 MGHRA, CDR2 YSYEKL. This chain's CDR3 is CASSQAGADLNTEAFF. In DNA form, the CDR3 reads TGCGCCAGCAGCCAAGCGGGGGCGGACTTGAACACTGAAGCTTTCTTT.

The CDR3 sequence is CSGVVRKVGNEQYF. The CDR3 bases are TGCAGCGGGGTGGTGAGAAAGGTAGGAAATGAGCAGTACTTC. J is TRBJ2-4 and V is TRBV29-1; D ambiguous. In germline, CDR1 is SQVTM, CDR2 ANQGSEA. Trimming removed 7 bases from V and 13 bases from J, with 26 bases in between. This CDR3 has 14 residues.

V is TRBV4-1 and J is TRBJ1-2; D gene ambiguous. There are 12 residues in the CDR3. V was cut by 0 bases and J by 6 bases, with 5 bases left in between. CDR1 and CDR2 from the germline V gene are MGHRA and YSYEKL. The CDR3 loop is CASSQDFHGYTF. The CDR3 coding sequence is TGCGCCAGCAGCCAAGATTTTCATGGCTACACCTTC.